The 2 T cell receptor beta chains below were found in one sample sequenced in a study of shared clonotypes between healthy human individuals. Clones were read by immunoSEQ multiplex PCR, and TCRdb kept only the in-frame ones, dropping some. The table has some 2,100,000 clones, around 93% seen once. CD45RO-negative cells were positively selected for CCR7, leaving out terminally differentiated effector memory CD45RA+ cells. Sequencing was performed on naive CD8+ T cells from PBMCs. These receptor sequences come from a young man in good health. Some clones in this sample may be carry-over from other donors' samples.

The J gene is TRBJ1-2, the V gene TRBV27; possibly TRBD1 for D (5 bases). Trimming pared 5 bases from V and 0 bases from J, leaving 13 bases between. The CDR3 contains 15 residues. CDR1 and CDR2 (germline): MNHEY, SMNVEV (reference sequence). CDR3 sequence: CASSLASGANYGYTF. DNA of the CDR3: TGTGCCAGCAGTCTAGCGTCGGGGGCTAACTATGGCTACACCTTC.

The chain carries TRBV11-3 and TRBJ2-2; possibly TRBD1 or TRBD2 for D (5 bases each). V shed 6 bases and J shed 2 bases, with 19 bases lying between them. The CDR3 has 17 amino acids. Germline V CDR1 and CDR2: SGHNT, YENEEA. Written as DNA, the CDR3 is TGTGCCAGCAGGGCGAGGGGCGGCGGTCTTAACACCGGGGAGCTGTTTTTT. This sequence encodes CASRARGGGLNTGELFF.